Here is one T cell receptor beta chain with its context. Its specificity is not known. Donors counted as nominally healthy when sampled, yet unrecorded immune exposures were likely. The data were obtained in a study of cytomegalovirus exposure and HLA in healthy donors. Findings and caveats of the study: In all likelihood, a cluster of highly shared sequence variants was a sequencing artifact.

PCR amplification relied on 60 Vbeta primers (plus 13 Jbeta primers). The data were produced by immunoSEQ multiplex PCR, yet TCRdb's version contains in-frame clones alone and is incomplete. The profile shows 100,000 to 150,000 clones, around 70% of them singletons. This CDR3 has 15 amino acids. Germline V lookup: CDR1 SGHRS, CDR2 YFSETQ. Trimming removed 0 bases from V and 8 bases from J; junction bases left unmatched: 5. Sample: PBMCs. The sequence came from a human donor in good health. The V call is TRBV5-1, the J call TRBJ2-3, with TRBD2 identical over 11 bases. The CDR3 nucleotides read TGCGCCAGCAGCTTGGAGATAGCGGGAGGGTCTACGCAGTATTTT. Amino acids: CASSLEIAGGSTQYF.